This TCR beta chain stems from a study of cytomegalovirus exposure and HLA in healthy donors. Study as a whole: An early data release held tens of millions of unique TCRs from HLA-typed donors.

V was pared by 2 bases and J by 5 bases, with 10 bases between. The CDR3 runs to 13 residues. PCR amplification relied on 60 Vbeta primers (plus 13 Jbeta primers). This table comes from immunoSEQ multiplex PCR, and its TCRdb copy is limited to in-frame clones, with some not included. Here the sample spans 100,000 to 150,000 clones, more than 9% being singletons. To note about this clone: The antigen remains undetermined.

Notes on the study in general: Among the most significant clusters, several appeared linked to common viral pathogens in a later analysis.

The clonotype comes from a woman aged 18-35 years in good health and CMV-seropositive. The chain uses TRBV5-3 and TRBJ1-2, with D possibly matching TRBD1 (5 bases). TRBV5-3 is flagged as an ORF with uncertain function. The sequenced sample consisted of PBMCs. CDR3 coding DNA: TGTGCCAGAAGCTTTGACAGATTTTATGGCTACACCTTC. It specifies CARSFDRFYGYTF.